This TCR beta chain came from a study of read filtering for tumor transcriptome and immune sequencing. Study-wide background: Patients were approximately 17 male and some 15 female, mean age around 66 years, range about 47 to 85. Revised staging placed eight or nine patients in R-ISS I, about 17 in II, more than 5 in III. Study-wide results and limits: IR-seq captured clonotypes deeper and more reliably than RNA-seq. Dropping single-read clonotypes raised IR-seq and RNA-seq shared-clonotype correlation.

This clonotype was seen ten or more times. Its specificity is not known. From about 400 ng of RNA, a library with molecular barcoded alpha/delta and beta/gamma adaptors was made. TCRdb re-derived calls from the reads in MiXCR, one entry per CDR3 protein. The data hold some 120,000 distinct CDR3 sequences, with under 15% observed a single time. The receptor's source is a donor over 35 with multiple myeloma. The sequencing input was a population of CD138-negative cells sorted from bone marrow.

CDR3 residues: CSAYNWGLAGVAEQFF. CDR3 in DNA: TGCAGTGCTTACAACTGGGGACTAGCGGGAGTGGCTGAGCAGTTCTTC. The rearrangement links TRBV20-1 to TRBJ2-1; 14 nucleotides align to TRBD2. The CDR3 has 16 amino acids. Germline V CDR1 and CDR2: DFQATT, SNEGSKA (reference sequence). Trimming cost V 5 bases and J 9 bases; bases outside gene matches: 12.